This TCR beta chain is drawn from a study of early T cells in non-severe SARS-CoV-2 infection. As for the study in general: The sequenced material was bulk RNA from unsorted whole blood, and its chains were unpaired. Points from the study as a whole: Anti-spike CD8 responses were favored in VDJdb matching, and private and CD4 specificities were missed.

Per germline, CDR1 LGHNA and CDR2 YSLEER. This CDR3 has 16 amino acids. V lost 1 base and J lost 0; bases outside the gene matches: 2. Researchers attached unique molecular identifiers to individual cDNA molecules. TCRdb recomputed calls from the 5' RACE reads with MiXCR, one row per CDR3 protein. The data show some 58,000 distinct CDR3 sequences, around 11% seen once. Remarks on this clonotype: Its antigen remains unknown.

Source: whole blood, taken at baseline. The rearrangement links TRBV4-3 to TRBJ2-4, with 8 nucleotides matching TRBD1. This receptor was obtained from an adult who was a healthcare worker with PCR-confirmed SARS-CoV-2 infection or an uninfected control (not recorded which). In nucleotides, the CDR3 is TGCGCCAGCAGCCAAGGACAGGGGCTAGCCAAAAACATTCAGTACTTC. Translation: CASSQGQGLAKNIQYF.